A selection of T cell receptor beta chains follows, all from one sample in a study of graft-versus-host responses after intestinal transplantation. Their target antigens are unknown. Produced via immunoSEQ multiplex PCR; TCRdb's table is partial and in-frame only. The profile shows about 94,000 clones, 91% of them singletons. The material sequenced was unstimulated CD8+ T cells sorted from spleen or lymph node cells, taken before intestinal transplant. These receptors all come from a human donor who received an intestinal transplant. Each CDR3 is given with its conserved first and last residue. A D gene is named only where the DNA matches it firmly. The listing skips clone size in some rows; elsewhere it reads once, few, many or a size class.

length: 14; size: -; V: TRBV7-9; D: TRBD1; J: TRBJ2-7; DNA: TGTGCCAGCAGCTTACAGGGGGCTGGCTACGAGCAGTACTTC; CDR3: CASSLQGAGYEQYF
length: 11; size: -; V: TRBV27; D: -; J: TRBJ2-5; DNA: TGTGCCAGCAGTTCGGGGGAGACCCAGTACTTC; CDR3: CASSSGETQYF
length: 13; size: -; V: TRBV10-2; D: -; J: TRBJ2-7; DNA: TGCGCCAGCAGTGACCCGGAGACCTACGAGCAGTACTTC; CDR3: CASSDPETYEQYF
length: 14; size: -; V: TRBV4-1; D: -; J: TRBJ1-6; DNA: TGCGCCAGCAGCCTACAAACGAGGGAATCACCCCTCCACTTT; CDR3: CASSLQTRESPLHF
length: 12; size: -; V: TRBV6-5; D: -; J: TRBJ1-1; DNA: TGTGCCAGCGGGCCGGTGAACACTGAAGCTTTCTTT; CDR3: CASGPVNTEAFF
length: 15; size: -; V: TRBV7-9; D: TRBD1; J: TRBJ1-2; DNA: TGTGCCAGCAGCCCCACGGACAGGGCCTATGTCGGCTACACCTTC; CDR3: CASSPTDRAYVGYTF
length: 15; size: -; V: TRBV6-5; D: TRBD1; J: TRBJ1-2; DNA: TGTGCCACGACATCCGGGACAGGAAGAGACTATGGCTACACCTTC; CDR3: CATTSGTGRDYGYTF
length: 12; size: -; V: TRBV5-6; D: -; J: TRBJ1-2; DNA: TGTGCCAGCAGCTTGAACAGGGATGGCTACACCTTC; CDR3: CASSLNRDGYTF
length: 12; size: -; V: TRBV2; D: -; J: TRBJ2-7; DNA: TGTGCCAGCAGTGCTCAGACCTACGAGCAGTACTTC; CDR3: CASSAQTYEQYF
length: 14; size: -; V: TRBV6-1; D: -; J: TRBJ1-1; DNA: TGTGCCAGCAGTGAACAGTGGAGGGGCACTGAAGCTTTCTTT; CDR3: CASSEQWRGTEAFF
length: 13; size: -; V: TRBV11-2; D: TRBD1; J: TRBJ2-1; DNA: TGTGCCAGCAGCCCGACAGGGGACGATGAGCAGTTCTTC; CDR3: CASSPTGDDEQFF
length: 15; size: -; V: TRBV7-7; D: TRBD1; J: TRBJ2-1; DNA: TGTGCCAGCAGCTTATTTACAGGGGGCACGTATGAGCAGTTCTTC; CDR3: CASSLFTGGTYEQFF
length: 20; size: -; V: TRBV29-1; D: TRBD2; J: TRBJ2-1; DNA: TGCAGCGTTGCGGGGGATACCCGGACTAGCGGGCCAAGGCCTTACAATGAGCAGTTCTTC; CDR3: CSVAGDTRTSGPRPYNEQFF
length: 16; size: -; V: TRBV5-6; D: -; J: TRBJ2-3; DNA: TGTGCCAGCAGCTTAAGCCAGGGGAGGGACACAGATACGCAGTATTTT; CDR3: CASSLSQGRDTDTQYF
length: 12; size: -; V: TRBV30; D: -; J: TRBJ1-5; DNA: TGTGCCTGGAGTTCAGGCAATCAGCCCCAGCATTTT; CDR3: CAWSSGNQPQHF
length: 14; size: -; V: TRBV6-4; D: TRBD2; J: TRBJ2-2; DNA: TGTGCCAGCAGTGAAACGGGGGGGCGCGGGGAGCTGTTTTTT; CDR3: CASSETGGRGELFF
length: 15; size: -; V: TRBV13; D: -; J: TRBJ1-2; DNA: TGTGCCAGCAGGTTAGCAGGGGAAAGGGACTATGGCTACACCTTC; CDR3: CASRLAGERDYGYTF
length: 15; size: -; V: TRBV6-1; D: -; J: TRBJ2-1; DNA: TGTGCCAGCAGCCAGGACAGTAGCTCCTACAATGAGCAGTTCTTC; CDR3: CASSQDSSSYNEQFF
length: 14; size: -; V: TRBV28; D: -; J: TRBJ2-7; DNA: TGCGCCAGCAGTATTACAGAGTTTCCCTACGAGCAGTACTTC; CDR3: CASSITEFPYEQYF
length: 18; size: -; V: TRBV4-3; D: TRBD2; J: TRBJ2-5; DNA: TGCGCCAGCAGCCAAGAAGTAGGTAGCGGGGTATACCAAGAGACCCAGTACTTC; CDR3: CASSQEVGSGVYQETQYF
length: 15; size: -; V: TRBV6-5; D: TRBD1; J: TRBJ1-2; DNA: TGTGCCAGCACCGAGGGGCCAGGGGGTGACTATGGCTACACCTTC; CDR3: CASTEGPGGDYGYTF
length: 15; size: -; V: TRBV27; D: TRBD2; J: TRBJ2-1; DNA: TGTGCCAGCTTCGGAGGAGCGGGAGGGCCCAATGAGCAGTTCTTC; CDR3: CASFGGAGGPNEQFF
length: 15; size: -; V: TRBV11-2; D: TRBD2; J: TRBJ2-3; DNA: TGTGCCAGCAGCGCCCGGACTAGCGTCTCAGATACGCAGTATTTT; CDR3: CASSARTSVSDTQYF
length: 15; size: once; V: TRBV7-8; D: TRBD1; J: TRBJ1-1; DNA: TGTGCCAGCAGCGCCCGACAGGGAAGAGGAACTGAAGCTTTCTTT; CDR3: CASSARQGRGTEAFF
length: 19; size: -; V: TRBV7-6; D: TRBD1; J: TRBJ1-3; DNA: TGTGCCAGCAGCCGAAGTCAGCCCGGGACAGGGATCTCTGGAAACACCATATATTTT; CDR3: CASSRSQPGTGISGNTIYF
length: 13; size: -; V: TRBV7-9; D: -; J: TRBJ1-1; DNA: TGTGCCAGCAGCCTGGTATTGAGAACTGAAGCTTTCTTT; CDR3: CASSLVLRTEAFF
length: 13; size: -; V: TRBV6-5; D: -; J: TRBJ2-5; DNA: TGTGCCAGCAGTTATACCCCAGCGGAGACCCAGTACTTC; CDR3: CASSYTPAETQYF
length: 14; size: -; V: TRBV5-1; D: -; J: TRBJ2-1; DNA: TGCGCCAGCAGCTTCATTGACCAGGGGAATGAGCAGTTCTTC; CDR3: CASSFIDQGNEQFF
length: 14; size: -; V: TRBV15; D: -; J: TRBJ1-1; DNA: TGTGCCACCAGCAGACTGGGGGGGAACACTGAAGCTTTCTTT; CDR3: CATSRLGGNTEAFF
length: 13; size: -; V: TRBV19; D: -; J: TRBJ2-5; DNA: TGTGCCAGTTCTAGCGAGTACCAAGAGACCCAGTACTTC; CDR3: CASSSEYQETQYF
length: 13; size: -; V: TRBV4-1; D: -; J: TRBJ1-1; DNA: TGCGCCAGCAGCCAAGGGCAGAACACTGAAGCTTTCTTT; CDR3: CASSQGQNTEAFF
length: 14; size: -; V: TRBV11-2; D: -; J: TRBJ2-7; DNA: TGTGCCAGCAGCTTAGATCTGGGCGTCTACGAGCAGTACTTC; CDR3: CASSLDLGVYEQYF
length: 15; size: -; V: TRBV30; D: -; J: TRBJ2-6; DNA: TGTGCCTGGACCCCCACAGGGTCTGGGGCCAACGTCCTGACTTTC; CDR3: CAWTPTGSGANVLTF
length: 15; size: once; V: TRBV10-3; D: -; J: TRBJ2-7; DNA: TGTGCCATCAGTGAGTTTCCACAGTCCACCTACGAGCAGTACTTC; CDR3: CAISEFPQSTYEQYF
length: 12; size: -; V: TRBV7-2; D: -; J: TRBJ1-1; DNA: TGTGCCAGCAGCTTATCATACACTGAAGCTTTCTTT; CDR3: CASSLSYTEAFF
length: 15; size: -; V: TRBV6-5; D: TRBD1; J: TRBJ2-5; DNA: TGTGCCAGCGGCCTACAGGGGGCGCTGGAAGAGACCCAGTACTTC; CDR3: CASGLQGALEETQYF
length: 17; size: once; V: TRBV10-3; D: TRBD2; J: TRBJ2-7; DNA: TGTGCCATCAGTGAGTCGACTAGCGGGAGGATCGGGTACGAGCAGTACTTC; CDR3: CAISESTSGRIGYEQYF
length: 14; size: -; V: TRBV4-1; D: TRBD1; J: TRBJ1-1; DNA: TGCGCCAGCAGCCAACAGGGGGCGGTCACTGAAGCTTTCTTT; CDR3: CASSQQGAVTEAFF
length: 13; size: -; V: TRBV10-3; D: -; J: TRBJ2-2; DNA: TGTGCCATCAGTGAAAGGGGAACCGGGGAGCTGTTTTTT; CDR3: CAISERGTGELFF
length: 15; size: -; V: TRBV4-3; D: TRBD1; J: TRBJ2-7; DNA: TGCGCCAGCAGCCCGTCCGGGACAGGGGGCATCGAGCAGTACTTC; CDR3: CASSPSGTGGIEQYF
length: 15; size: -; V: TRBV6-5; D: TRBD2; J: TRBJ2-1; DNA: TGTGCCAGCAGTTACTACCTAGCGGGTGACGATGAGCAGTTCTTC; CDR3: CASSYYLAGDDEQFF
length: 15; size: -; V: TRBV11-1; D: -; J: TRBJ2-7; DNA: TGTGCCAGCAGCTTAGACGTGGGAGGCTCCTACGAGCAGTACTTC; CDR3: CASSLDVGGSYEQYF
length: 17; size: -; V: TRBV7-9; D: TRBD2; J: TRBJ2-7; DNA: TGTGCCAGCAGCTTAGTGGGGGGGTCCTCTACGTTCTACGAGCAGTACTTC; CDR3: CASSLVGGSSTFYEQYF
length: 17; size: -; V: TRBV19; D: TRBD1; J: TRBJ1-5; DNA: TGTGCCAGTAGTCTCTTCCACAGGGGGATTGACAATCAGCCCCAGCATTTT; CDR3: CASSLFHRGIDNQPQHF
length: 19; size: -; V: TRBV19; D: TRBD1; J: TRBJ1-5; DNA: TGTGCCAGTAGTATCCAAGGCGCAGGGGGCCGTTATAGCAATCAGCCCCAGCATTTT; CDR3: CASSIQGAGGRYSNQPQHF
length: 16; size: -; V: TRBV6-1; D: TRBD1; J: TRBJ2-7; DNA: TGTGCCAGCAGTGAAGCGCTCGTCAGGGGGCTTTACGAGCAGTACTTC; CDR3: CASSEALVRGLYEQYF
length: 15; size: -; V: TRBV6-1; D: TRBD1; J: TRBJ1-2; DNA: TGTGCCAGCAGTGGCCCGGGACAGGGTGGCTATGGCTACACCTTC; CDR3: CASSGPGQGGYGYTF
length: 12; size: -; V: TRBV5-6; D: -; J: TRBJ2-5; DNA: TGTGCCAGCAGCTTGGTGCTCCGGGAGCAGTACTTC; CDR3: CASSLVLREQYF
length: 14; size: once; V: TRBV9; D: TRBD1; J: TRBJ1-1; DNA: TGTGCCAGCAACCCCGGACAGGGGGCAACTGAAGCTTTCTTT; CDR3: CASNPGQGATEAFF
length: 17; size: -; V: TRBV7-8; D: TRBD1; J: TRBJ2-7; DNA: TGTGCCAGCAGCTTAGCGACAGGGGGAAGGAGGACCTACGAGCAGTACTTC; CDR3: CASSLATGGRRTYEQYF
length: 16; size: -; V: TRBV5-1; D: TRBD2; J: TRBJ2-7; DNA: TGCGCCAGCAGCTCCCGGACTAGCGGGAGGGTCTACGAGCAGTACTTC; CDR3: CASSSRTSGRVYEQYF
length: 14; size: -; V: TRBV4-3; D: -; J: TRBJ2-5; DNA: TGCGCCAGCAGCCAAGACCGGTCACGGGAGACCCAGTACTTC; CDR3: CASSQDRSRETQYF
length: 16; size: -; V: TRBV7-9; D: TRBD2; J: TRBJ2-3; DNA: TGTGCCAGCAGCCCCACGACTAGCGGGAGGGTTGATACGCAGTATTTT; CDR3: CASSPTTSGRVDTQYF